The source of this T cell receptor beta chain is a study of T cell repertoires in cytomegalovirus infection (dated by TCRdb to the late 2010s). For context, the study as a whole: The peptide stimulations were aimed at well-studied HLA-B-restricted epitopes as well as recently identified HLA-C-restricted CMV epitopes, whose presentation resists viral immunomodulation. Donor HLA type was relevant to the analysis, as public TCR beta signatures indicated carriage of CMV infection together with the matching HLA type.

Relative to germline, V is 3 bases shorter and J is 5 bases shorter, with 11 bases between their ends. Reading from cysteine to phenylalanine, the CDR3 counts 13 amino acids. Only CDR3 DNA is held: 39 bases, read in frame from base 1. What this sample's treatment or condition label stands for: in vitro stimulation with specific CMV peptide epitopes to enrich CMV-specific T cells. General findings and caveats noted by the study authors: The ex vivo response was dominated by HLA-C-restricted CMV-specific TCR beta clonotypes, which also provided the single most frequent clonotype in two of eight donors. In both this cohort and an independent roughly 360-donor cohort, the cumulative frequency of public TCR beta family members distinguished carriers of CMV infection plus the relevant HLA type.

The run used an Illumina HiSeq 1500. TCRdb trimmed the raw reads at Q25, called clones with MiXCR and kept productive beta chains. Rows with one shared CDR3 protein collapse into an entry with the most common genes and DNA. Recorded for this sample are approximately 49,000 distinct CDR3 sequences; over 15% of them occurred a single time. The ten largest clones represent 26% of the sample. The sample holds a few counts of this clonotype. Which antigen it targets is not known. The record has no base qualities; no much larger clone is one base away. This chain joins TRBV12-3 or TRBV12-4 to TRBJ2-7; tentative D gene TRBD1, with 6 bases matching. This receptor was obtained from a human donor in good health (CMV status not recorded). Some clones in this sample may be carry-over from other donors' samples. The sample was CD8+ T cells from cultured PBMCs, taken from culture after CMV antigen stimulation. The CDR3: CASSLNRAHEQYF. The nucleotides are TGTGCCAGCAGTTTGAACAGGGCGCACGAGCAGTACTTC.